The 5 T cell receptor beta chains in this list originate from one sample, sequenced in a study of Ad26.COV2.S vaccination and SARS-CoV-2 variants. Method: immunoSEQ multiplex PCR; TCRdb's copy keeps in-frame clones and lacks some. The sample consists of about 350,000 clones, around 88% of them appearing once. Specified treatment: about 20 received Ad26.COV2.S at low or high dose, single or two shots; about 5 received placebo; per-sample allocation not given. All samples were drawn on day 63, counting from the first vaccine or placebo injection. This specimen was peripheral blood, taken in a trial of Ad26.COV2.S vaccine versus placebo. The receptors stem from a person between 18 and 65 years old who received the Ad26.COV2.S COVID-19 vaccine or a placebo.

The rearrangement links TRBV7-6 to TRBJ2-7; 9 nucleotides line up with TRBD1. CDR1 is SGHVS and CDR2 is FNYEAQ in the germline V gene. The V segment lost 3 bases and the J segment 1 base; nucleotides outside the gene matches: 4. The CDR3 runs 15 residues. CDR3 nucleotide sequence: TGTGCCAGCAGCTTGTCGGGACAGGGTTCCTACGAGCAGTACTTC. It is translated as CASSLSGQGSYEQYF.

The chain uses TRBV29-1 and TRBJ2-7; 8 bases match TRBD2. V shed 4 bases, J shed 5 bases, and the junction held 10 bases outside the gene matches. The CDR3 is 14 residues long. Per germline, CDR1 SQVTM and CDR2 ANQGSEA. This CDR3 reads CSVATGSGIDEQYF. In DNA, the CDR3 is TGCAGCGTTGCCACGGGTAGCGGGATTGACGAGCAGTACTTC.

Only one count was recorded for this clone. The CDR3 sequence: CASSRSTGADSGANVLTF. CDR3 DNA sequence: TGTGCCAGCAGCCGCTCTACAGGGGCCGACTCTGGGGCCAACGTCCTGACTTTC. The chain combines TRBV13 with TRBJ2-6, with 7 bases lining up with TRBD1. V shed 5 bases and J 0 bases; nucleotides not matched to a gene: 10. CDR3 size: 18 residues. Germline CDR1 and CDR2: PRHDT and FYEKMQ (reference sequence). Together with reference TRBV13 and TRBJ2-6, the CDR3 gives the full variable domain: AAGVIQSPRHLIKEKRETATLKCYPIPRHDTVYWYQQGPGQDPQFLISFYEKMQSDKGSIPDRFSAQQFSDYHSELNMSSLELGDSALYFCASSRSTGADSGANVLTFGAGSRLTVL.

The chain links TRBV28 to TRBJ2-2, with TRBD2 as a possible D gene (6 bases). CDR3 length equals 12 residues. Trimming removed 2 bases from V and 8 bases from J, with 6 bases in between. Germline V gene lookup returns CDR1 MDHEN and CDR2 SYDVKM. CDR3 sequence reads: CASSLAGGELFF. The DNA of the CDR3 is TGTGCCAGCAGTTTAGCGGGGGGGGAGCTGTTTTTT.

This chain uses TRBV12-5 with TRBJ1-1; 9 bases match TRBD1. V lost 1 base, J lost 0 bases, and 6 bases stayed unmatched. The CDR3 loop spans 17 amino acids. Germline CDR1 is LGHNT and CDR2 is FRNRAP. CDR3 sequence: CASGLGINRGLNTEAFF. In nucleotides, the CDR3 is TGTGCTAGTGGTTTGGGGATTAACAGGGGGCTGAACACTGAAGCTTTCTTT. The variable domain in full, completed from reference TRBV12-5 and TRBJ1-1, reads DARVTQTPRHKVTEMGQEVTMRCQPILGHNTVFWYRQTMMQGLELLAYFRNRAPLDDSGMPKDRFSAEMPDATLATLKIQPSEPRDSAVYFCASGLGINRGLNTEAFFGQGTRLTVV.